Included here is one T cell receptor beta chain sequence, with context. Its antigen is still unknown. Trimming removed 1 base from V and 7 bases from J, with 8 bases in between. This CDR3 has 13 amino acids. Germline V gives CDR1 LGHNA, CDR2 YNFKEQ. The sample is drawn from a study of blood T cells in healthy people across ages. Study results and caveats: From one million sequenced T cells, diversity estimates were lower bounds. A strong correlation was seen between TCR beta diversity and naive T cell percentage.

For every donor, a draw yielded about 9.7 milliliters of peripheral blood. The total RNA that was extracted per sample amounted to at least 5 micrograms. The second PCR ran about 6 to 11 cycles with a sample-barcoded 5' primer and J-beta primers. Using its own MiXCR run on the 5' RACE reads, TCRdb lists one record per CDR3 protein. The sample holds about 780,000 distinct CDR3 sequences, about half seen once. The chain carries TRBV4-2 and TRBJ1-5; no clear D gene. The sequencing sample was made of blood. This sequence originates from a man older than 75 in good health. CDR3 nucleotides: TGTGCCAGCAGCCAAGGTGCTACACAGCCCCAGCATTTT. Translation gives CASSQGATQPQHF.